Listed here are 30 T cell receptor beta chains from one sample, sequenced in a study of cytomegalovirus exposure and HLA in healthy donors (dated 2017 in TCRdb). Library construction relied on the immunoSEQ multiplex PCR assay. Held by TCRdb, this immuneACCESS table contains in-frame sequences only and omits some clones. Under half of the omission traces to an unresolved V gene where checked; the cause of the rest is unknown. The sample table lists about 190,000 clones, roughly 84% of them with a count of one. The ten largest clones capture approximately 7% of the sample. Sequenced sample: PBMCs. The receptor set was obtained from a man aged 18 to 29 in good health and CMV-seropositive.

This clone appeared once. J is TRBJ2-7 and V is TRBV9; 9 bases are shared with TRBD1. The CDR3 is made up of 15 amino acids. With V trimmed by 3 bases and J by 3 bases, 7 bases remained unmatched. The germline V gene has CDR1 SGDLS and CDR2 YYNGEE. CDR3 DNA: TGTGCCAGCAGCGCGGCGGACAGGGGTGGCTACGAGCAGTACTTC. It is translated as CASSAADRGGYEQYF.

The chain links TRBV29-1 to TRBJ1-2, with a tentative D call TRBD1 (5 bases). CDR1 SQVTM and CDR2 ANQGSEA come from the germline V gene. Trimming took 2 bases from V and 2 from J, leaving 15 bases between them. The CDR3 spans 15 residues. CDR3 in amino acids: CSVESLDSLNYGYTF. The DNA of the CDR3 is TGCAGCGTTGAAAGCCTAGACAGCTTAAACTATGGCTACACCTTC.

J is TRBJ1-1 and V is TRBV9, with 12 bases identical to TRBD1. J gave up 1 base and V 6 bases, and 7 bases lay outside the gene matches. The CDR3 is 16 residues long. CDR1 SGDLS and CDR2 YYNGEE come from the germline V gene. The DNA for the CDR3 is TGTGCCAGCACCGGAGGGACAGGGGGCAAGAACACTGAAGCTTTCTTT. Its protein product is CASTGGTGGKNTEAFF.

This chain links TRBV29-1 with TRBJ2-7, with 8 bases identical to TRBD1. Germline CDR1 reads SQVTM; CDR2 reads ANQGSEA. Trimming cost V 2 bases and J 5 bases; bases outside gene matches: 5. The CDR3 length is 13 residues. The DNA for the CDR3 is TGCAGCGTTGAAAGGACAGGGTCAAACGAGCAGTACTTC. Its translation is CSVERTGSNEQYF.

This chain joins TRBV18 and TRBJ2-7; 11 bases fit TRBD2. There are 17 residues in the CDR3. V lost 3 bases to trimming and J lost 5 bases; unmatched junction nucleotides: 12. CDR1 and CDR2 (germline): KGHSH, LQKENI. The CDR3, as DNA: TGTGCCAGCTCACCTAGCGGGAGGGCCGGGGGGAGGAACGAGCAGTACTTC. It encodes CASSPSGRAGGRNEQYF.

This clone has only one observation. The rearrangement links TRBV7-2 to TRBJ2-3, with 7 nucleotides matching TRBD2. J lost 2 bases, V lost 5 bases, and 10 bases had no gene match. CDR1 SGHTA and CDR2 FQGNSA come from the germline V gene. The CDR3 covers 16 residues. CDR3 region: CASSLSASGYTDTQYF. The CDR3 nucleotides read TGTGCCAGCAGCCTATCCGCTAGCGGATACACAGATACGCAGTATTTT.

V and J are TRBV28 and TRBJ1-4; D ambiguous. The CDR3 is 14 amino acids. Trimming shortened V by 6 bases and J by 5 bases, and 13 bases separated the two germline ends. Looked up from germline, CDR1 is MDHEN and CDR2 is SYDVKM. This CDR3 reads CASSPLKPNEKLFF. The DNA of the CDR3 is TGTGCCAGCAGCCCACTAAAGCCGAATGAAAAACTGTTTTTT.

The chain couples TRBV15 to TRBJ2-7; weak D call: TRBD2 (5 bases). Trimming removed 3 bases from V and 3 bases from J, with 12 bases in between. Germline CDR1 is LNHNV and CDR2 is YYDKDF (reference sequence). This CDR3 has 14 residues. CDR3 in DNA: TGTGCCACCAGCAGCTCGGGGTTTGGCTACGAGCAGTACTTC. Translated: CATSSSGFGYEQYF.

The V gene is TRBV29-1, the J gene TRBJ2-3; TRBD2 agrees at 8 bases. CDR1 is SQVTM and CDR2 is ANQGSEA in the germline V gene. Germline trimming cut 4 bases from V and 0 bases from J; bases unmatched to any gene: 9. This CDR3 spans 16 amino acids. CDR3 sequence reads: CSVVGGGRQSTDTQYF. The CDR3 nucleotides read TGCAGCGTTGTTGGGGGCGGGAGGCAAAGCACAGATACGCAGTATTTT.

This clone was recorded once. The chain is built from TRBV27 and TRBJ2-1; 8 bases fit TRBD2. The CDR3 contains 18 residues. CDR1 MNHEY and CDR2 SMNVEV come from the germline V gene (reference sequence). The trim removed 6 bases at V and 9 bases at J, leaving 22 bases unmatched. CDR3 region: CASSPAGARWVASGEQFF. The CDR3 nucleotides are TGTGCCAGCAGCCCAGCGGGAGCCCGGTGGGTAGCTTCCGGTGAGCAGTTCTTC.

The chain employs TRBV6-5 and TRBJ2-7, with 9 nucleotides matching TRBD2. The CDR3 has 15 amino acids. V dropped 2 bases and J dropped 4; count of bases not matched to a gene: 6. The V gene's germline CDR1 is MNHEY and CDR2 SVGAGI. The CDR3 protein is CASSYRREGGYEQYF. The CDR3 bases are TGTGCCAGCAGTTACCGGCGGGAGGGCGGGTACGAGCAGTACTTC.

The chain links TRBV18 to TRBJ2-7, with D uncertain. This CDR3 spans 13 amino acids. V was shortened by 4 bases and J by 6 bases, with 13 bases between the two germline ends. Germline CDR1 KGHSH, CDR2 LQKENI. CDR3 nucleotides: TGTGCCAGCTCACGAGGTGAGAGGTCCGAGCAGTACTTC. This gives the protein CASSRGERSEQYF.

The rearrangement joins TRBV30 to TRBJ2-1, with D maybe TRBD2 (6 bases). V was shortened by 1 base and J by 7 bases, with 17 bases between the two germline ends. The V gene's germline CDR1 is GTSNPN and CDR2 SVGIG (reference sequence). CDR3 size: 15 residues. Here the CDR3 reads CAWSEGSREYNEQFF. The CDR3 coding sequence is TGTGCCTGGAGTGAGGGGTCGCGGGAATATAATGAGCAGTTCTTC.

The chain employs TRBV30 and TRBJ1-3; D call uncertain. Trimming removed 5 bases at V and 4 bases at J, with 12 bases between. The CDR3 spans 13 residues. Germline loops: CDR1 GTSNPN, CDR2 SVGIG (reference sequence). CDR3: CAWYRRRGNTIYF. The DNA for the CDR3 is TGTGCCTGGTACCGGAGAAGGGGAAACACCATATATTTT. The full variable domain, with the rest looked up from reference TRBV30 and TRBJ1-3, is SQTIHQWPATLVQPVGSPLSLECTVEGTSNPNLYWYRQAAGRGLQLLFYSVGIGQISSEVPQNLSASRPQDRQFILSSKKLLLSDSGFYLCAWYRRRGNTIYFGEGSWLTVV.

In this sample, this clone turned up once. The chain has TRBV7-9 and TRBJ1-2, with a possible D match to TRBD1 (5 bases). CDR1 and CDR2 from the germline V gene are SEHNR and FQNEAQ (reference sequence). CDR3 length equals 14 residues. The V gene lost 0 bases and the J gene lost 2 bases, with 7 bases spanning the gap. CDR3 nucleotide sequence: TGTGCCAGCAGCTTAGCGGGGCGGAACTATGGCTACACCTTC. The encoded protein is CASSLAGRNYGYTF.

The chain uses TRBV27 and TRBJ2-7; D is undetermined. There are 14 residues in the CDR3. V gave up 3 bases and J gave up 2 bases, with 11 bases separating them. Per germline, CDR1 MNHEY and CDR2 SMNVEV (reference sequence). The CDR3 region has the DNA TGTGCCAGCAGTTTTCAAGCCGCCGCCTACGAGCAGTACTTC. Its translation is CASSFQAAAYEQYF.

The chain has TRBV7-9 and TRBJ1-4, with 10 bases lining up with TRBD1. Trimming at V came to 5 bases and at J to 6 bases, leaving 6 bases not matched to a gene. Per the germline V gene, CDR1 is SEHNR and CDR2 is FQNEAQ (reference sequence). The CDR3 has 15 amino acids. CDR3 nucleotides: TGTGCCAGCAGCCAGAGACAGGGGGCTTATGAAAAACTGTTTTTT. The encoded protein is CASSQRQGAYEKLFF. Complete variable domain (other parts from reference TRBV7-9 and TRBJ1-4): DTGVSQNPRHKITKRGQNVTFRCDPISEHNRLYWYRQTLGQGPEFLTYFQNEAQLEKSRLLSDRFSAERPKGSFSTLEIQRTEQGDSAMYLCASSQRQGAYEKLFFGSGTQLSVL.

The chain couples TRBV28 to TRBJ2-1; 12 positions match TRBD2. The V gene's germline CDR1 is MDHEN and CDR2 SYDVKM. The CDR3 is 13 residues long. The V segment lost 7 bases and the J segment 8 bases; nucleotides outside the gene matches: 3. This CDR3 reads CASKTSGSDEQFF. CDR3 DNA: TGTGCCAGCAAGACTAGCGGGAGCGATGAGCAGTTCTTC.

The chain has TRBV27 and TRBJ2-1, with D maybe TRBD2 (5 bases). CDR3 length equals 14 residues. Trimming shortened V by 2 bases and J by 4 bases, and 9 bases separated the two germline ends. Germline V gene lookup returns CDR1 MNHEY and CDR2 SMNVEV (reference sequence). Written as DNA, the CDR3 is TGTGCCAGCAGTTTAATGGGCGGGTACAATGAGCAGTTCTTC. This gives the protein CASSLMGGYNEQFF.

This clone was recorded once. This sequence joins TRBV4-1 and TRBJ2-1; TRBD2 is a possible D gene (6 bases). Deletions cut 2 bases from V and 7 bases from J, with 15 bases between. Germline CDR1 and CDR2: MGHRA and YSYEKL. This CDR3 has 15 amino acids. CDR3 bases: TGCGCCAGCAGCCAAATAGAAGCGGGCCCGAATGAGCAGTTCTTC. This gives the protein CASSQIEAGPNEQFF.

This chain's CDR3 is CASAQQASSYNEQFF. CDR3 in DNA: TGTGCCAGCGCCCAACAGGCGAGCTCCTACAATGAGCAGTTCTTC. The chain joins TRBV6-1 to TRBJ2-1; D possibly corresponds to TRBD1 (5 bases). Trimming took off 8 bases at V and 0 bases at J, with 14 bases between the two ends. Germline lookup yields CDR1 MNHNS and CDR2 SASEGT. The CDR3 length is 15 residues.

This clone was observed once. The chain carries TRBV4-2 and TRBJ2-3; 10 bases match TRBD2. This CDR3 spans 16 amino acids. Germline trimming cut 6 bases from V and 0 bases from J; bases unmatched to any gene: 6. Germline CDR1 and CDR2: LGHNA and YNFKEQ. Written as DNA, the CDR3 is TGTGCCAGCAGGCGAGGACTAGCGGCTAGCACAGATACGCAGTATTTT. Its translation: CASRRGLAASTDTQYF.

The genes are TRBV28 and TRBJ2-2; the D gene is possibly TRBD1 (5 bases). CDR1 is MDHEN and CDR2 is SYDVKM in the germline V gene. The CDR3 totals 17 residues. The V end was cut by 2 bases, the J end by 2 bases, with 15 bases between. CDR3 sequence: CASSLPGKTDNTGELFF. In nucleotides, the CDR3 is TGTGCCAGCAGTTTACCAGGGAAGACGGACAACACCGGGGAGCTGTTTTTT.

This clone occurred a few times. V is TRBV9 and J is TRBJ2-7, with 7 positions matching TRBD1. The junction had 7 bases not matched to a gene; V was cut back by 4 bases and J by 3 bases. This CDR3 comprises 14 residues. The germline CDR1 and CDR2 sequences are SGDLS and YYNGEE. CDR3 DNA: TGTGCCAGCAGCCGTATTACAGGGGACTACGAGCAGTACTTC. Protein sequence: CASSRITGDYEQYF.

V is TRBV4-1 and J is TRBJ2-7, with 8 bases matching TRBD1. The CDR3 length is 16 residues. Germline V gene lookup returns CDR1 MGHRA and CDR2 YSYEKL. With 0 bases clipped from V and 3 bases from J, the junction kept 7 bases outside the gene matches. The CDR3 nucleotides are TGCGCCAGCAGCCAAGATGGGCAGGGGGCGTACTACGAGCAGTACTTC. This translates into CASSQDGQGAYYEQYF.

This chain connects TRBV20-1 to TRBJ2-1, with a weak D call TRBD1 (6 bases). V lost 6 bases, J lost 9 bases, and 12 bases lay in between. This CDR3 spans 11 amino acids. CDR1 is DFQATT and CDR2 is SNEGSKA in the germline V gene (reference sequence). CDR3 protein: CSAVKDSEQFF. Written as DNA, the CDR3 is TGCAGTGCCGTGAAGGACAGTGAGCAGTTCTTC.

J is TRBJ2-1 and V is TRBV4-2, with 10 bases matching TRBD2. The germline gives CDR1 LGHNA, CDR2 YNFKEQ. Germline trimming cut 4 bases from V and 0 bases from J; bases unmatched to any gene: 6. CDR3 length equals 17 residues. The CDR3 sequence: CASSPPGLASSYNEQFF. The CDR3 bases are TGTGCCAGCAGCCCCCCGGGACTAGCGTCCTCCTACAATGAGCAGTTCTTC.

This clone has a single count. The CDR3 sequence: CASGLGTGPNTQYF. CDR3 DNA sequence: TGTGCTAGTGGTCTAGGGACAGGACCAAATACGCAGTATTTT. This chain joins TRBV12-5 and TRBJ2-3, with 8 nucleotides matching TRBD1. Germline V gives CDR1 LGHNT, CDR2 FRNRAP. CDR3 size: 14 residues. V was clipped by 5 bases and J by 7 bases; unmatched bases: 8.

V gene TRBV9 combines with J gene TRBJ1-1, with D possibly being TRBD1 (6 bases). This CDR3 is built from 17 residues. Germline V gene data show CDR1 as SGDLS and CDR2 as YYNGEE. V was clipped by 3 bases and J by 4 bases, with 22 bases between them. CDR3 residues: CASSGEVELGHITEAFF. The CDR3 DNA reads TGTGCCAGCAGCGGAGAAGTGGAACTGGGACACATCACTGAAGCTTTCTTT.

This chain uses TRBV29-1 with TRBJ2-2; TRBD2 aligns across 9 bases. The ends lost 5 bases at V and 4 bases at J; junction bases unmatched: 5. Per the germline V gene, CDR1 is SQVTM and CDR2 is ANQGSEA. This CDR3 region has 14 residues. The CDR3: CSVRGGGGTGELFF. For the CDR3, the DNA is TGCAGCGTTCGGGGCGGGGGGGGCACCGGGGAGCTGTTTTTT.